A selection of T cell receptor beta chains follows, all from one sample in a study of blood T cell repertoires in COVID-19. Sequencing used immunoSEQ multiplex PCR; TCRdb keeps in-frame clones, though not all of them. Of some 30,000 clones listed, roughly 88% were seen once; the top ten hold under 35%. The source material was peripheral blood. These receptors were obtained from a woman at least 80 years old with COVID-19, enrolled during active disease. Both conserved end residues are part of each CDR3. A D gene is named only where the DNA matches it firmly. Clone sizes are given selectively: once, few, many, or a class where the clone is expanded.

d_call clone_size j_call v_call cdr3_nt cdr3_aa
. once TRBJ1-6 TRBV2 TGTGCCAGCAGCCTACAGAGCTCCTATAATTCACCCCTCCACTTT CASSLQSSYNSPLHF
TRBD1 . TRBJ2-2 TRBV11-2 TGTGCCAGCAGCTTAGGACAGGGCACCGGGGAGCTGTTTTTT CASSLGQGTGELFF
. . TRBJ1-1 TRBV6-5 TGTGCCAGCAGTAGCGGGACCTCCATGAACACTGAAGCTTTCTTT CASSSGTSMNTEAFF
. . TRBJ1-5 TRBV19 TGTGCCAGTAGTCCCCGTGTCGAGGGCAATCAGCCCCAGCATTTT CASSPRVEGNQPQHF
TRBD1 . TRBJ1-5 TRBV19 TGTGCCAGTAGCCCACAGGGGGCTGGCAATCAGCCCCAGCATTTT CASSPQGAGNQPQHF
. few TRBJ1-2 TRBV3-1/TRBV3-2 TGTGCCAGCAGCCCGGATGGCAGAGGAAACTATGGCTACACCTTC CASSPDGRGNYGYTF
. large TRBJ2-2 TRBV7-9 TGTGCCAGCAGCCCACTGGCAGGCGACACCGGGGAGCTGTTTTTT CASSPLAGDTGELFF
TRBD2 . TRBJ2-5 TRBV5-1 TGCGCCAGCAGCCAGGGACTAGCGGGGGGTGAAGAGACCCAGTACTTC CASSQGLAGGEETQYF
. . TRBJ2-7 TRBV6-5 TGTGCCAGCACTAAAGACCCGGGGGCCTACGAGCAGTACTTC CASTKDPGAYEQYF
TRBD1 . TRBJ1-1 TRBV29-1 TGCAGCGTTGTAGGGGGCGGCACTGAAGCTTTCTTT CSVVGGGTEAFF
. . TRBJ1-1 TRBV10-1 TGCGCCAGCAGTGACCCCCGGAACACTGAAGCTTTCTTT CASSDPRNTEAFF
. once TRBJ2-3 TRBV6-5 TGTGCCAGCAGTTACTGGCTAGCCAGTAAGGCAGATACGCAGTATTTT CASSYWLASKADTQYF
TRBD2 . TRBJ2-1 TRBV7-2 TGTGCCAGCAGCTCAAGCGGGGGCAGCTCCTACAATGAGCAGTTCTTC CASSSSGGSSYNEQFF
TRBD1 . TRBJ1-2 TRBV6-6 TGTGCCAGCAGTTACCTGACAGGGGGCTATGGCTACACCTTC CASSYLTGGYGYTF
. . TRBJ2-7 TRBV27 TGTGCCAGCAGAGTCGGTCGGAACGGGGGTATCGAGCAGTACTTC CASRVGRNGGIEQYF
TRBD1 . TRBJ2-7 TRBV7-9 TGTGCCACCACACCGGACAGGATTTACTACGAGCAGTACTTC CATTPDRIYYEQYF
. . TRBJ1-4 TRBV5-1 TGCGCCAGCAGCTTGGCATCGTCTACCAGGTCGAGAGAAAAACTGTTTTTT CASSLASSTRSREKLFF
. . TRBJ1-2 TRBV6-5 TGTGCCAGCACCCTAAGCCTCAGGGATAGCGGCTACACCTTC CASTLSLRDSGYTF
TRBD1 . TRBJ2-1 TRBV4-1 TGCGCCAGCAGCCAAGATCCGAAGCAGCAGGGGGTTAATGAGCAGTTCTTC CASSQDPKQQGVNEQFF
. . TRBJ2-5 TRBV5-1 TGCGCCAGCCGCCTGACAAGCCAAGAGACCCAGTACTTC CASRLTSQETQYF
. . TRBJ1-3 TRBV3-1/TRBV3-2 TGTGCCAGCAGCCAGGGTGGCAGAGGCTCTGGAAACACCATATATTTT CASSQGGRGSGNTIYF
. . TRBJ2-1 TRBV6-1 TGTGCCAGCAGAGAAGGGCTCCCAACCTACAATGAGCAGTTCTTC CASREGLPTYNEQFF
TRBD2 . TRBJ2-3 TRBV5-1 TGCGCCAGCAGCTTGGAGGCCGGGGGGACAGATACGCAGTATTTT CASSLEAGGTDTQYF
TRBD1 medium-sized TRBJ2-2 TRBV6-2/TRBV6-3 TGTGCCAGCAGTATCAACAGGGGCGATCGGAACACCGGGGAGCTGTTTTTT CASSINRGDRNTGELFF
TRBD1 . TRBJ1-2 TRBV2 TGTGCCAGCAGGGGACAGGCCTCTAACTATGGCTACACCTTC CASRGQASNYGYTF
TRBD1 . TRBJ1-1 TRBV6-5 TGTGCCAGCAGTAGGGACAGGGTTGGGACTGAAGCTTTCTTT CASSRDRVGTEAFF
. . TRBJ1-1 TRBV3-1/TRBV3-2 TGTGCCAGCAGCCAAGGGTCGGGGGGGAACACTGAAGCTTTCTTT CASSQGSGGNTEAFF
TRBD2 . TRBJ2-5 TRBV4-2 TGTGCCAGCAGCCAAGAAACTAGCGGGGTCACCCAGTACTTC CASSQETSGVTQYF
TRBD1 . TRBJ1-2 TRBV5-1 TGCGCCAGCAGCAGCGGGACAGGAGGTCCCCTATATGGCTACACCTTC CASSSGTGGPLYGYTF
. . TRBJ1-1 TRBV2 TGTGCCAGCGGGAGACTCGGGGAAGCTTTCTTT CASGRLGEAFF
. . TRBJ1-1 TRBV6-6 TGTGCCAGCAGTTACTCGTTGGCAGGGTTTGCAGAAGCTTTCTTT CASSYSLAGFAEAFF
TRBD2 . TRBJ2-2 TRBV28 TGTGCCAGCAGTTCCAATGGGGGGGATACCGGGGAGCTGTTTTTT CASSSNGGDTGELFF
TRBD1 . TRBJ2-7 TRBV7-9 TGTGCCAGCAGCCCACCCTCCGGGACAGGGGCCTACGAGCAGTACTTC CASSPPSGTGAYEQYF
TRBD1 . TRBJ2-7 TRBV9 TGTGCCAGCAGCGCAGACCCGGGACAGGGAGCCTACGAGCAGTACTTC CASSADPGQGAYEQYF
TRBD1 . TRBJ2-2 TRBV9 TGTGCCAGCAGCGTAGCACAGGGGGCGCCCACCGGGGAGCTGTTTTTT CASSVAQGAPTGELFF
. . TRBJ1-6 TRBV5-4 TGTGCCAGCAGCGGGGGGGGCAGTAATTATAATTCACCCCTCCACTTT CASSGGGSNYNSPLHF
. . TRBJ2-2 TRBV5-1 TGCGCCAGCAGCCTAGGACTCTCGAACACCGGGGAGCTGTTTTTT CASSLGLSNTGELFF
. few TRBJ1-2 TRBV5-1 TGCGCCAGCAGCCCGGGGGTAGGACGCCAAACTTATGGCTACACCTTC CASSPGVGRQTYGYTF
. . TRBJ1-2 TRBV10-1 TGCGCCAGCAGCCAAAGTTCCCGGTATGGCTACACCTTC CASSQSSRYGYTF
. . TRBJ2-7 TRBV7-9 TGTGCCAGCAGCTTAGTCAGCCCGCGGAGCTCCTACGAGCAGTACTTC CASSLVSPRSSYEQYF
. . TRBJ2-1 TRBV12-3/TRBV12-4 TGTGCCAGCAGTTTAGCCCAGGACAATGAGCAGTTCTTC CASSLAQDNEQFF